Described below is a single TCR beta chain sequence and its context. Its specificity is unknown. Losses at the gene ends were 6 bases for V and 10 bases for J; bases not matched to a gene: 8. Per the germline V gene, CDR1 is DFQATT and CDR2 is SNEGSKA (reference sequence). The CDR3 covers 13 residues. This entry belongs to a study of T cells after yellow fever vaccination. Study context: Libraries from low-cell-number fractions were prepared with the SMART-Seq v4 Ultra Low Input RNA kit.

Whole-study findings and limits: Of the clonotypes, a small share occurred in both CD4 and CD8 compartments. The secondary response peaked faster, at day 5 versus 15, but was weaker.

TCRdb reprocessed the 5' RACE reads via MiXCR and lists one record per CDR3 protein. This table holds approximately 450,000 distinct CDR3 sequences, around 19% found once. The V gene is TRBV20-1, the J gene TRBJ1-6, with 8 bases matching TRBD1. The sequence derives from a man aged 18 to 35 who received the YFV17D yellow fever vaccine. The material was PBMCs, obtained before the yellow fever booster vaccination. The CDR3, as DNA: TGCAGTGCGCCCGGACAGGGTGGATCACCCCTCCACTTT. This encodes CSAPGQGGSPLHF.